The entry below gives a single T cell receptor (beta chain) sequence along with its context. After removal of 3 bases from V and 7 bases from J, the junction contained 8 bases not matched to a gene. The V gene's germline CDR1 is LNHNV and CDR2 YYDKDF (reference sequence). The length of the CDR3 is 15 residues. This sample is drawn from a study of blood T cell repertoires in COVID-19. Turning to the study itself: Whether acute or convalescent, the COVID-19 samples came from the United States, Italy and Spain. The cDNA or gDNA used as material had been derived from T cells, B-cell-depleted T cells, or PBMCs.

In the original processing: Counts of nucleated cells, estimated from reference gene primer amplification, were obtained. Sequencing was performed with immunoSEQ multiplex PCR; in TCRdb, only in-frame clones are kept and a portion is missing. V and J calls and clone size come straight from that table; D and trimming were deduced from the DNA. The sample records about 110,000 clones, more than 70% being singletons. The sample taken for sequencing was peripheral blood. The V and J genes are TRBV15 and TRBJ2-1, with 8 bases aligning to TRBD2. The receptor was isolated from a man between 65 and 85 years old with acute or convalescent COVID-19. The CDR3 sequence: CATSRAPGGRNEQFF. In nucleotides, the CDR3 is TGTGCCACCAGCAGGGCACCGGGGGGGAGGAATGAGCAGTTCTTC.